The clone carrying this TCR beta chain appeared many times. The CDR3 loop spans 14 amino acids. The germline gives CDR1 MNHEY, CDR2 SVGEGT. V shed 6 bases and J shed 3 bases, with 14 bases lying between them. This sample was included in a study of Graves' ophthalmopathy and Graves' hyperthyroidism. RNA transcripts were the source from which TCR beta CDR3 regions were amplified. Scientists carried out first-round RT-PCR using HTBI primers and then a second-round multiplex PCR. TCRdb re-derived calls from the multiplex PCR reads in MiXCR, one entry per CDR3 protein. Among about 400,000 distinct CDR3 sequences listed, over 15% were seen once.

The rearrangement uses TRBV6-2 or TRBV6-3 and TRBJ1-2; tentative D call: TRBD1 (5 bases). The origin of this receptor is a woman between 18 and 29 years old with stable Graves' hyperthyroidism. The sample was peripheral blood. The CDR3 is CASRDEGTDYGYTF. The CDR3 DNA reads TGTGCCAGCAGGGACGAAGGGACGGACTATGGCTACACCTTC.